These T cell receptor beta chains were read from a single sample in a study of Ad26.COV2.S vaccination and SARS-CoV-2 variants. TCRdb's copy holds only in-frame clones and misses some; the assay was immunoSEQ multiplex PCR. The repertoire includes fewer than 400,000 clones, around 83% of them detected once, and 1.5% to 2% sits in the top ten. The sequences come from peripheral blood, collected in a trial of Ad26.COV2.S vaccine versus placebo. The receptors stem from a person between 18 and 65 years old who received the Ad26.COV2.S COVID-19 vaccine or a placebo. CDR3s leave out the opening cysteine and the closing phenylalanine or tryptophan.

v_call: TRBV6-5
j_call: TRBJ1-2
cdr3_aa: ASRFLRGYGYT

v_call: TRBV15
j_call: TRBJ2-5
cdr3_aa: ATSRGTGGWETQY

v_call: TRBV5-1
j_call: TRBJ1-4
cdr3_aa: ASSLGQVGGSEKLF

v_call: TRBV5-1
j_call: TRBJ2-1
cdr3_aa: ASSWNGRSYNEQF

v_call: TRBV7-2
j_call: TRBJ2-1
cdr3_aa: ASSHLRGTQF

v_call: TRBV10-3
j_call: TRBJ1-5
cdr3_aa: AISPAGSGQPQH

v_call: TRBV4-1
j_call: TRBJ2-7
cdr3_aa: ASSHMTGMYEQY

v_call: TRBV6-2/TRBV6-3
j_call: TRBJ1-6
cdr3_aa: ASSPTYSPLH

v_call: TRBV30
j_call: TRBJ2-5
cdr3_aa: AWSMGGSQETQY

v_call: TRBV6-5
j_call: TRBJ1-3
cdr3_aa: ASSPTGSGNTIY

v_call: TRBV5-1
j_call: TRBJ1-2
cdr3_aa: ASSLEGTGGTGYT

v_call: TRBV9
j_call: TRBJ2-1
cdr3_aa: ASSPQTGAGEQF

v_call: TRBV3-1/TRBV3-2
j_call: TRBJ1-1
cdr3_aa: ASSQAGVGTEAF

v_call: TRBV5-1
j_call: TRBJ1-1
cdr3_aa: ASSPGGATIQEAF

v_call: TRBV3-1/TRBV3-2
j_call: TRBJ1-2
cdr3_aa: ASSRLSRDRGYT

v_call: TRBV6-5
j_call: TRBJ2-7
cdr3_aa: ASRTPGQGHYEQY

v_call: TRBV18
j_call: TRBJ1-1
cdr3_aa: ASSPSGGGTEAF

v_call: TRBV18
j_call: TRBJ1-1
cdr3_aa: ASSRDGNRGTEAF

v_call: TRBV9
j_call: TRBJ2-2
cdr3_aa: ASSGYRGSGELF

v_call: TRBV20-1
j_call: TRBJ1-1
cdr3_aa: SASEQGPRAEAF

v_call: TRBV20-1
j_call: TRBJ2-7
cdr3_aa: SASWPGTGEQY

v_call: TRBV7-3
j_call: TRBJ2-7
cdr3_aa: ASSPPSSYEQY

v_call: TRBV19
j_call: TRBJ2-7
cdr3_aa: ASSGLRGFSYEQY

v_call: TRBV5-4
j_call: TRBJ2-1
cdr3_aa: ASSLHGANNEQF

v_call: TRBV19
j_call: TRBJ2-2
cdr3_aa: ASSLATGLTGELF

v_call: TRBV27
j_call: TRBJ1-5
cdr3_aa: ASSLIGASNQPQH

v_call: TRBV21-1
j_call: TRBJ1-1
cdr3_aa: ASSRKDSEAF

v_call: TRBV6-1
j_call: TRBJ2-7
cdr3_aa: ASSDQGILSYEQY

v_call: TRBV14
j_call: TRBJ1-2
cdr3_aa: ASSNLDRGSRGYT

v_call: TRBV18
j_call: TRBJ2-1
cdr3_aa: ASSLGPISYNEQF

v_call: TRBV7-9
j_call: TRBJ1-6
cdr3_aa: ASSLAGEGPLH

v_call: TRBV29-1
j_call: TRBJ1-1
cdr3_aa: SVGTGWTEAF

v_call: TRBV7-9
j_call: TRBJ1-3
cdr3_aa: ASSLGGQSSGNTIY

v_call: TRBV14
j_call: TRBJ1-2
cdr3_aa: ASSQDVKGPGHYT

v_call: TRBV15
j_call: TRBJ1-3
cdr3_aa: ATSRGQGIGNTIY

v_call: TRBV18
j_call: TRBJ1-6
cdr3_aa: ASSPVTDYNSPLH

v_call: TRBV15
j_call: TRBJ2-3
cdr3_aa: ATSRGLGGGSTDTQY

v_call: TRBV6-2/TRBV6-3
j_call: TRBJ2-7
cdr3_aa: ASSPLAGVSYEQY

v_call: TRBV5-1
j_call: TRBJ1-6
cdr3_aa: ASSLNSFNSPLH

v_call: TRBV5-5
j_call: TRBJ1-6
cdr3_aa: ASSLGVLDSPLH

v_call: TRBV10-2
j_call: TRBJ1-1
cdr3_aa: ASRERTTDRGRSPAF

v_call: TRBV27
j_call: TRBJ2-1
cdr3_aa: ASSLRGEAYNEQF

v_call: TRBV7-2
j_call: TRBJ1-1
cdr3_aa: ASSLVSRFEAF